This TCR beta chain comes out of a study of blood T cell repertoires in COVID-19. Study-level information: PBMCs, B-cell-depleted T cells, or T cells provided the cDNA or gDNA that made up the material.

Per the germline V gene, CDR1 is MNHEY and CDR2 is SVGAGI. J lost 6 bases, V lost 7 bases, and 7 bases had no gene match. The CDR3 has 13 amino acids. Authors' data handling: Nucleated cell number was recorded as an estimate derived from reference gene primer amplification. TCRdb's copy holds only in-frame clones and misses some; the assay was immunoSEQ multiplex PCR. V and J calls plus clone size are reproduced from that table; the DNA served to infer D and trimming. The table shows 40,000 to 55,000 clones, with about 89% occurring only once. The TCR was taken from a man between 70 and 80 years old with active COVID-19. The specimen sequenced was peripheral blood. The rearrangement links TRBV6-5 to TRBJ2-7, with 9 bases aligning to TRBD1. In DNA form, the CDR3 reads TGTGCCAGCATAAGCACAGGGGGCTCCGAGCAGTACTTC. Translation gives CASISTGGSEQYF.